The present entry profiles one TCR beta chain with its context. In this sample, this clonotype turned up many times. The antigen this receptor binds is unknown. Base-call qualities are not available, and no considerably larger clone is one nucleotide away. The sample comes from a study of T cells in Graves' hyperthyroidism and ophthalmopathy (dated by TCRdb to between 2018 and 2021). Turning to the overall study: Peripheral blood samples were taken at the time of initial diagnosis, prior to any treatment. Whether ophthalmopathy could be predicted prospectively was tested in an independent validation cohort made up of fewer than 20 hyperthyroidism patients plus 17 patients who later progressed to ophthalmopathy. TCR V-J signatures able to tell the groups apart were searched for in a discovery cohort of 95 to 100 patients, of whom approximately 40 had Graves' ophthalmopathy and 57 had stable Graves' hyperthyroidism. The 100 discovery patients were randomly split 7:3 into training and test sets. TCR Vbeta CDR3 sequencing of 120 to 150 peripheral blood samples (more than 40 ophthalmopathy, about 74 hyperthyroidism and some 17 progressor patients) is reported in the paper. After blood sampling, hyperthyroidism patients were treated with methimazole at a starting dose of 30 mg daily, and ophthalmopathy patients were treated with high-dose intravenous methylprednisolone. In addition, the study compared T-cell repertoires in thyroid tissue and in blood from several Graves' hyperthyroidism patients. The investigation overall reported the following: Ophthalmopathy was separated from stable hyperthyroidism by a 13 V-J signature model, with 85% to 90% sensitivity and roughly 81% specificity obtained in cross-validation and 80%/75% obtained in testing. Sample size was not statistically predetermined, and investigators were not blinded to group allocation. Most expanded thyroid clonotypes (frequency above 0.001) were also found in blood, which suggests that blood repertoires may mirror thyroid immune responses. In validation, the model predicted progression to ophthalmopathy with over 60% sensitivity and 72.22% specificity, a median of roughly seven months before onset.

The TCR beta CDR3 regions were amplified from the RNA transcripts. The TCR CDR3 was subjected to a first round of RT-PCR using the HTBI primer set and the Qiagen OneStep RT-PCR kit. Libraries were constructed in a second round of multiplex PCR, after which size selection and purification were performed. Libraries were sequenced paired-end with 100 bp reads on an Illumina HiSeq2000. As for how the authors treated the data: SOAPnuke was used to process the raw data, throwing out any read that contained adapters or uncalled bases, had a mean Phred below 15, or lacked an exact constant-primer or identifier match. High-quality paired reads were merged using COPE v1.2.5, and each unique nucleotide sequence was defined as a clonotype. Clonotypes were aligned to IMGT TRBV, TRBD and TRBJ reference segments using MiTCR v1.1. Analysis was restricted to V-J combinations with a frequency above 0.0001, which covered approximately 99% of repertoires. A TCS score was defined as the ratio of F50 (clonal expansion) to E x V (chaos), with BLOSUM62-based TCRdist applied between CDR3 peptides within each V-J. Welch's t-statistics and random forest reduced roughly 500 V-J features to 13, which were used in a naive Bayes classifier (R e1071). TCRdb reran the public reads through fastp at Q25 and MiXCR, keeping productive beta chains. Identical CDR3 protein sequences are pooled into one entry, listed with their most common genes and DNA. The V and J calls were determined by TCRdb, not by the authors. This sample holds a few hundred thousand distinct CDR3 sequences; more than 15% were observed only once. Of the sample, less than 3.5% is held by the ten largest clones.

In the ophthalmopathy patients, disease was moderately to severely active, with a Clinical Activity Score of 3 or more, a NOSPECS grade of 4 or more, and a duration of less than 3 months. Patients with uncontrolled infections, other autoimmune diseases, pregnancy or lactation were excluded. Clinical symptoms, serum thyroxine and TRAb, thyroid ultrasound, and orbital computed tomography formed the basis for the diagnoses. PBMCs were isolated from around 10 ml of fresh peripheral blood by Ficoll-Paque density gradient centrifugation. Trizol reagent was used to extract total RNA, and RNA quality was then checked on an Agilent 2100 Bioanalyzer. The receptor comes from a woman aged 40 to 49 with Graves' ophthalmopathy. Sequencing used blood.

The CDR3: CASSEGTGYNSPLHF. The DNA sequence is as follows: TGTGCCAGCAGTGAAGGGACAGGCTATAATTCACCCCTCCACTTT. The sequence links TRBV2 to TRBJ1-6, with 7 junctional bases fitting TRBD1. The germline V gene specifies SNHLY as CDR1 and FYNNEI as CDR2. Trimming accounts for 1 base at V and 3 bases at J, while the number of junction bases matched to no gene is 0. The CDR3 contains 15 residues, cysteine and phenylalanine counted. Only the CDR3 region is kept as DNA, spanning 45 bases read in frame from base 1.